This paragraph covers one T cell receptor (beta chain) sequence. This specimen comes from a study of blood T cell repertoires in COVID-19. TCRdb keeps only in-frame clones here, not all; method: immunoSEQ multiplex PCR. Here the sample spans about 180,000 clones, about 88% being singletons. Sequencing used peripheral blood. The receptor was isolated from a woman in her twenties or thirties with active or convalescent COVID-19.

The CDR3 region has the DNA TGTGCCAGCAGCCCCGGACTAGCGGTCACAGATACGCAGTATTTT. The encoded protein is CASSPGLAVTDTQYF. This chain joins TRBV13 and TRBJ2-3; TRBD2 matches 10 bases. The CDR3 extends over 15 amino acids. The V and J ends lost 5 bases and 2 bases, in that order; junction bases with no gene match: 4. Per germline, CDR1 PRHDT and CDR2 FYEKMQ (reference sequence).